This entry is about one T cell receptor beta chain. This CDR3 is built from 20 residues. Trimming pared 0 bases from V and 7 bases from J, leaving 25 bases between. Looked up from germline, CDR1 is LGHNA and CDR2 is YSLEER. This sample stems from a study of control samples from healthy donors and cancer patients. Sequencing used immunoSEQ multiplex PCR; TCRdb keeps in-frame clones, though not all of them. Among fewer than 200,000 clones listed, around 93% were seen once. This clonotype originated in an older woman in good health. Source material: blood. V gene TRBV4-3 combines with J gene TRBJ1-6; TRBD1 is a possible D gene (6 bases). In DNA form, the CDR3 reads TGCGCCAGCAGCCAAGATTCATCCCGGACAGCCCCCTTACTGAATTCACCCCTCCACTTT. It is translated as CASSQDSSRTAPLLNSPLHF.